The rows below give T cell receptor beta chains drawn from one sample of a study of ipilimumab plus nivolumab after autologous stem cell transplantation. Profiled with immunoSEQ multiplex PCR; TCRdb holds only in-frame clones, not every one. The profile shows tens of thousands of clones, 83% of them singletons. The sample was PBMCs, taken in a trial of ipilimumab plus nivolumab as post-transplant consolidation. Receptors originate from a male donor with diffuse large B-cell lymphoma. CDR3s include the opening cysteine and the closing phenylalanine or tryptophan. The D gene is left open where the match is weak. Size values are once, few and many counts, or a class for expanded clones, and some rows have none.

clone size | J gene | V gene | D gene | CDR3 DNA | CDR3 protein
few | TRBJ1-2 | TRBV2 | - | TGTGCCAGCAGTGTATCAAGGGGCTACACCTTC | CASSVSRGYTF
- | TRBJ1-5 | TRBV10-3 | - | TGTGCCATCAGTGAGTCAGGTAGGGACAATCAGCCCCAGCATTTT | CAISESGRDNQPQHF
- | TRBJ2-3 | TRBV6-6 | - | TGTGCCAGCAGTTGGGCCTTAGCTAGCACAGATACGCAGTATTTT | CASSWALASTDTQYF
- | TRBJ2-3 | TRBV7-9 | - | TGTGCCAGCAGCCTCCAGATGGTTGATACGCAGTATTTT | CASSLQMVDTQYF
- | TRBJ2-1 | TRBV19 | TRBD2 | TGTGCCAGTAGTCGATATAGCGGGGGGGCCCACAATGAGCAGTTCTTC | CASSRYSGGAHNEQFF
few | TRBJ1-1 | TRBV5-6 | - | TGTGCCAGCGATCGGGAGGGGGCTGAAGCTTTCTTT | CASDREGAEAFF
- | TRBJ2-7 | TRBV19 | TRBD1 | TGTGCCAGTCGGGCAGGGGGCCGCGCGGACGAGCAGTACTTC | CASRAGGRADEQYF
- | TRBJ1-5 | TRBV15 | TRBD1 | TGTGCCACCAGCAGGCTGACAGGGGTTAGCAATCAGCCCCAGCATTTT | CATSRLTGVSNQPQHF
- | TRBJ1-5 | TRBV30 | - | TGTGCCTGGACTAAAACCCGGGAGCAGCCCCAGCATTTT | CAWTKTREQPQHF
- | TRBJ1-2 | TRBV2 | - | TGTGCCAGCAGTCCCCATCCATCAGGCGTCTATGGCTACACCTTC | CASSPHPSGVYGYTF
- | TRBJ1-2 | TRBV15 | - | TGTGCCACCAGCAGAGATGAAATCGGACGGCGGTATGGCTACACCTTC | CATSRDEIGRRYGYTF
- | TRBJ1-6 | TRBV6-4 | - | TGTGCCAGCAGTGACGTTGGGCGTTCGAATTCACCCCTCCACTTT | CASSDVGRSNSPLHF
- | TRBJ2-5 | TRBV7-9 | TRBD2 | TGTGCCAGTCGGGCCGGGACTAGCGAGATAAAAGAGACCCAGTACTTC | CASRAGTSEIKETQYF
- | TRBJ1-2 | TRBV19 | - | TGTGCCAGTAGTACCCAAGGGGCGTGGACCTTC | CASSTQGAWTF
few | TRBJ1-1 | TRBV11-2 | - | TGTGCCAGCAGCTTAGATCGAGGCAGGGAAGCTTTCTTT | CASSLDRGREAFF
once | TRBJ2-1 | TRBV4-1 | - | TGCGCCAGCAGCCAAGCTTTGTCCGGGGTAGGTAGAGGAGCCCAGTTCTTC | CASSQALSGVGRGAQFF
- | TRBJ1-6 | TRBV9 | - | TGTGCCAGCAGCGTAGGTTCGAGCTCCTATAATTCACCCCTCCACTTT | CASSVGSSSYNSPLHF
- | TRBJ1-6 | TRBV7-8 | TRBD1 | TGTGCCAGCAGCTTAGCCCGGACAGGGGATAATTCACCCCCCCACTTT | CASSLARTGDNSPPHF
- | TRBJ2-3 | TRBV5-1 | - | TGCGCCAGCAGCTCCGGGGGGCGGAGCACAGATACGCAGTATTTT | CASSSGGRSTDTQYF
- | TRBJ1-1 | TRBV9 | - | TGTGCCAGCAGCGTTGATGGACAAGTGAACACTGAAGCTTTCTTT | CASSVDGQVNTEAFF
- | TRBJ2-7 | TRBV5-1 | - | TGCGCCAGCAGCTTGGCAGGGAACCCCTACGAGCAGTACTTC | CASSLAGNPYEQYF
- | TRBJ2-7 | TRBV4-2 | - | TGTGCCAGCAGCCAAGGACGCCGCTACGAGCAGTACTTC | CASSQGRRYEQYF
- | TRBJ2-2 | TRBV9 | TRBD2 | TGTGCCAGCACGGGACTAGCGGGGGCCCGGGGAACCGGGGAGCTGTTTTTT | CASTGLAGARGTGELFF
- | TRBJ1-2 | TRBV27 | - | TGTGCCAGCAGTCCGGCGGCGTTCTATGGCTACACCTTC | CASSPAAFYGYTF
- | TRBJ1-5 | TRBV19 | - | TGTGCCAGTAGTACACAGAGGGATCAGCCCCAGCATTTT | CASSTQRDQPQHF
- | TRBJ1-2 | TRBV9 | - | TGTGCCAGCAGCGCTAATGGGGCGGGGGATGGCTACACCTTC | CASSANGAGDGYTF
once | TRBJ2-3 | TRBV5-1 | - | TGCGCCAGCAGCTTGGAGATGGGCGGAGATACGCAGTATTTT | CASSLEMGGDTQYF
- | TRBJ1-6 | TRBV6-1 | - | TGTGCCACCGGGGCTCAAGAGGATTCACCCCTCCACTTT | CATGAQEDSPLHF
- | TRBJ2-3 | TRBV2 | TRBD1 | TGTGCCAGCAGTGATCTGGGACAGTACACAGATACGCAGTATTTT | CASSDLGQYTDTQYF
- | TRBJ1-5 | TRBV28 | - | TGTGCCAGCAAACGAGACGGGGGATTCAGCAATCAGCCCCAGCATTTT | CASKRDGGFSNQPQHF
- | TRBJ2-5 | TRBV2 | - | TGTGCCAGCAGTAGACAGGGAGGTGAAGAGACCCAGTACTTC | CASSRQGGEETQYF
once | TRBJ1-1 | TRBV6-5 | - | TGTGCCAGCAGGGGGGGCGCATTGGGCGCTGAAGCTTTCTTT | CASRGGALGAEAFF
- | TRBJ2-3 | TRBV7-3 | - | TGTGCCAGCAGCTTAAGACTCGACCTCCGGGGAGACACAGATACGCAGTATTTT | CASSLRLDLRGDTDTQYF